Shown below are 2 T cell receptor beta chains from a single sample sequenced in a study of OX40 agonist ivuxolimab in advanced cancers. Method: immunoSEQ multiplex PCR; TCRdb's copy keeps in-frame clones and lacks some. The repertoire includes about 79,000 clones, 94% of them detected once, and 9.5% to 10% sits in the top ten. Sequenced here: CD4+ or CD8+ T cells sorted from blood, sampled in a trial of the OX40 agonist ivuxolimab. Source of these receptors: an adult with an advanced solid tumor such as melanoma, head and neck, liver or kidney cancer.

The chain recombines TRBV25-1 with TRBJ1-2; no firm D call. The ends were cut back, 3 bases at V and 8 bases at J, with 16 bases in the middle. This CDR3 is built from 14 residues. CDR1 and CDR2 from the germline V gene are MGHDK and SYGVNS. CDR3 bases: TGTGCCAGCAGTGACCCCGGGCCCCGGGGAGGCTACACCTTC. Its protein is CASSDPGPRGGYTF.

The chain recombines TRBV6-5 with TRBJ1-5; D is unclear. CDR3 size: 12 residues. Per germline, CDR1 MNHEY and CDR2 SVGAGI. V dropped 6 bases and J dropped 8 bases, with 11 bases sitting between them. CDR3 sequence: CASSRPGEPQHF. The CDR3 DNA reads TGTGCCAGCAGCCGACCGGGCGAGCCCCAGCATTTT.